This paragraph reports one T cell receptor (beta chain). As yet, its antigen is unknown. Sequenced by immunoSEQ multiplex PCR; TCRdb stores in-frame clones only, minus some. The sample carries approximately 27,000 clones, roughly 87% recorded once. The sample is drawn from a study of OX40 agonist ivuxolimab in advanced cancers. Study-wide background: Three partial responders included one hepatocellular carcinoma patient and two cutaneous melanoma patients.

Study-level points and caveats: Individuals who were partial responders at 0.1-3.0 mg/kg had clonal expansion that ranked among the lowest. The authors did not determine the antigen specificity of the expanded peripheral T cells.

V lost 4 bases to trimming and J lost 2 bases, with 12 bases between them. This CDR3 is 14 amino acids long. Germline V gene sequence: CDR1 SGDLS, CDR2 YYNGEE. The sample in question was CD4+ or CD8+ T cells sorted from blood, obtained in a trial of the OX40 agonist ivuxolimab. This TCR was recovered from an adult with an advanced solid tumor such as melanoma, head and neck, liver or kidney cancer. The chain employs TRBV9 and TRBJ2-5; the D gene could be TRBD1 or TRBD2 (6 bases each). CDR3 in DNA: TGTGCCAGCAGCCCAGAGGGGGGACAAGAGACCCAGTACTTC. This codes for CASSPEGGQETQYF.